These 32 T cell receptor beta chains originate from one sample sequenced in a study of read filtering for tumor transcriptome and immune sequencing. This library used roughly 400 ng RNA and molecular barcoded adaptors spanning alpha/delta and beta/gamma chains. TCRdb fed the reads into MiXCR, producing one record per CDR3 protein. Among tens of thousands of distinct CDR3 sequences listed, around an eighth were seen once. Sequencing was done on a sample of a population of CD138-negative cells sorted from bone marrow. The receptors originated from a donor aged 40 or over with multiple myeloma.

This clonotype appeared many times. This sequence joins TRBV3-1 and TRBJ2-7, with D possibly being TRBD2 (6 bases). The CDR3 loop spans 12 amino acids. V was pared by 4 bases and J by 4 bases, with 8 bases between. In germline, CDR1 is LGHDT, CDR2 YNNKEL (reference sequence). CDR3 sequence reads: CASSPGTYEQYF. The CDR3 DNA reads TGTGCCAGCAGCCCGGGGACTTACGAGCAGTACTTC.

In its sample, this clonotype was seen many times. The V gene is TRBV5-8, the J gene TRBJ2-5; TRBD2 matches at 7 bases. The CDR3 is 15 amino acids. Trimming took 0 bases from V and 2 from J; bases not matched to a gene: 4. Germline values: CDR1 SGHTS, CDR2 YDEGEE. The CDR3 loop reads CASSLVQGLQETQYF. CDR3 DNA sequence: TGTGCCAGCAGCTTGGTGCAGGGACTACAAGAGACCCAGTACTTC.

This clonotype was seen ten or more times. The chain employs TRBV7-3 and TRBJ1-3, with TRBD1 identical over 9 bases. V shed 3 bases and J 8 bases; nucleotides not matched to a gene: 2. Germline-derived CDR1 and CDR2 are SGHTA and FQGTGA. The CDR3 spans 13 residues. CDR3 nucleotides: TGTGCCAGCAGCTTGACAGGGGGAGACACCATATATTTT. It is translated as CASSLTGGDTIYF.

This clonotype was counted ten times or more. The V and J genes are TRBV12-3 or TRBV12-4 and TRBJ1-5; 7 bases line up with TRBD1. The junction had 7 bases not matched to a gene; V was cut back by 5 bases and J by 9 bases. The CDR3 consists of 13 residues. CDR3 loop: CASSTTGAWPQHF. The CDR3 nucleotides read TGTGCCAGCAGTACTACAGGGGCTTGGCCCCAGCATTTT.

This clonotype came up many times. The CDR3 protein is CASSQDGGLDYGYTF. The CDR3 DNA is TGCGCCAGCAGCCAAGATGGGGGGCTTGACTATGGCTACACCTTC. The chain has TRBV4-1 and TRBJ1-2, with D possibly matching TRBD1 (6 bases). The germline V gene encodes CDR1 MGHRA and CDR2 YSYEKL. Between the trimmed V and J ends, which lost 0 bases and 3 bases, there was a span of 11 bases. The CDR3 runs to 15 residues.

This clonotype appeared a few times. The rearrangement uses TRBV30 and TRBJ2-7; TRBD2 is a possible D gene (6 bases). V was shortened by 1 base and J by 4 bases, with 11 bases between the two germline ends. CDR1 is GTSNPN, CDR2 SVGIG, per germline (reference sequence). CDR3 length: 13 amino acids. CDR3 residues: CAWSDGRRYEQYF. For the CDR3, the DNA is TGTGCCTGGAGTGACGGGAGAAGGTACGAGCAGTACTTC.

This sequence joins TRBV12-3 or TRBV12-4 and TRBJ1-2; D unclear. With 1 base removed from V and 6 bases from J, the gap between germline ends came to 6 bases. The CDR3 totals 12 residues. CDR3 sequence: CASSLDGNGYTF. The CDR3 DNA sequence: TGTGCCAGCAGTTTAGATGGTAATGGCTACACCTTC.

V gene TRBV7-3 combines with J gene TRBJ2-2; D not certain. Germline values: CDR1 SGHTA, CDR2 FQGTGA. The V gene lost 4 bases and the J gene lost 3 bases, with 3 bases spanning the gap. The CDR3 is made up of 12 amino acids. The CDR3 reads CASSSYTGELFF. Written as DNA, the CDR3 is TGTGCCAGCAGCTCCTACACCGGGGAGCTGTTTTTT.

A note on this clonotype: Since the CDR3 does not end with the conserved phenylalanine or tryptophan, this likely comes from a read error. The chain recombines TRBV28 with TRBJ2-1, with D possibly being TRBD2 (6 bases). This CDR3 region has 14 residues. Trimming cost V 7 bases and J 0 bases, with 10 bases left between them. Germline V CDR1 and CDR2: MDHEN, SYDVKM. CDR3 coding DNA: TGTGCCAGCAATAGCGGTAGCTCCTACAATGAGCAGTTCCTC. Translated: CASNSGSSYNEQFL.

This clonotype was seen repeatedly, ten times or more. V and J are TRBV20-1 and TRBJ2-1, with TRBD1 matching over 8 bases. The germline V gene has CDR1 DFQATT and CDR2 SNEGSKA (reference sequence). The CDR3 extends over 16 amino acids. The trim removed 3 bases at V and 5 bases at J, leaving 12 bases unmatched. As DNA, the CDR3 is TGCAGTGCTAGTGGAACTGACAGGGGTCTTGACAATGAGCAGTTCTTC. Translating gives CSASGTDRGLDNEQFF.

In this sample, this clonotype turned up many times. The CDR3 region is CASSPRQGGNTKNIQYF. For the CDR3, the DNA is TGTGCCAGCAGTCCACGACAGGGAGGTAACACCAAAAACATTCAGTACTTC. The genes are TRBV27 and TRBJ2-4; a weak D match, TRBD1 (7 bases). Germline CDR1 reads MNHEY; CDR2 reads SMNVEV (reference sequence). The germline V and J ends were trimmed by 5 bases and 2 bases, with 19 bases remaining between them. This CDR3 region has 17 residues.

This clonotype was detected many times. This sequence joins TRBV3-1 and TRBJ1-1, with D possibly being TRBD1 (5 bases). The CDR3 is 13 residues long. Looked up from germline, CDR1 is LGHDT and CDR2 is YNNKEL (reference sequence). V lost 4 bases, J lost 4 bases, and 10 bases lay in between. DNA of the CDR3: TGTGCCAGCAGCCTCCAAAGGGGCACTGAAGCTTTCTTT. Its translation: CASSLQRGTEAFF.

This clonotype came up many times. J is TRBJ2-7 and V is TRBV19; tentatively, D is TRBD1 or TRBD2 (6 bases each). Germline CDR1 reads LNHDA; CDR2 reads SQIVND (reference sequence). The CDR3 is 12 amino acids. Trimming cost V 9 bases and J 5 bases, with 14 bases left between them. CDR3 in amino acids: CARRGAPNEQYF. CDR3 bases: TGTGCCAGAAGGGGGGCGCCTAACGAGCAGTACTTC.

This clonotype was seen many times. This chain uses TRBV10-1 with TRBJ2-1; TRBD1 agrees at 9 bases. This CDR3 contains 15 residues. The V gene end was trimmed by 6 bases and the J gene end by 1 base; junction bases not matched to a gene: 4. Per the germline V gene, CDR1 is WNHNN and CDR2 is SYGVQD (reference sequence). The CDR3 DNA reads TGCGCCAGCAGCCGGGACAGGGTTTCCTACAATGAGCAGTTCTTC. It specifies CASSRDRVSYNEQFF.

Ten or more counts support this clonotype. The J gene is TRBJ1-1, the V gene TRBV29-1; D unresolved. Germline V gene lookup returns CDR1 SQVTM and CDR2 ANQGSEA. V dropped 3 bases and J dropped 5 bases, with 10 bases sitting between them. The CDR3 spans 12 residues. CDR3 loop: CSVDSGPTEAFF. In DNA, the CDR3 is TGCAGCGTTGATTCAGGTCCAACTGAAGCTTTCTTT.

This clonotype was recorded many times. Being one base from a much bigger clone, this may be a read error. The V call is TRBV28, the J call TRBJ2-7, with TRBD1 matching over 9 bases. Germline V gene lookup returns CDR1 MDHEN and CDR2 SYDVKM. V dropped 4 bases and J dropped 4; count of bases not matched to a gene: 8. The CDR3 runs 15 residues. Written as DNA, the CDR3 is TGTGCCAGCAGTTCTCCCCGGGACAGGGCTTACGAGCAGTACTTC. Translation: CASSSPRDRAYEQYF. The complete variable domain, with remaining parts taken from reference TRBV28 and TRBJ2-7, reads DVKVTQSSRYLVKRTGEKVFLECVQDMDHENMFWYRQDPGLGLRLIYFSYDVKMKEKGDIPEGYSVSREKKERFSLILESASTNQTSMYLCASSSPRDRAYEQYFGPGTRLTVT.

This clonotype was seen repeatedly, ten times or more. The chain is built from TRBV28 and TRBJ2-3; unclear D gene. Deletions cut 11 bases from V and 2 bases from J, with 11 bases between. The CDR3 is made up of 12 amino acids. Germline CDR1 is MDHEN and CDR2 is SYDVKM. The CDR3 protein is CALGGYTDTQYF. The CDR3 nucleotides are TGTGCCCTAGGTGGCTACACAGATACGCAGTATTTT.

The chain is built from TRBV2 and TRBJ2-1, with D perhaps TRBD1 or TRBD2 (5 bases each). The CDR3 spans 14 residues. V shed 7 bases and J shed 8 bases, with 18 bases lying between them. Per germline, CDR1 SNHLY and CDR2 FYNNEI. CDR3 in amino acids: CASTRWDPSDEQFF. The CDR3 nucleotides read TGTGCCAGCACCCGCTGGGACCCCTCGGATGAGCAGTTCTTC.

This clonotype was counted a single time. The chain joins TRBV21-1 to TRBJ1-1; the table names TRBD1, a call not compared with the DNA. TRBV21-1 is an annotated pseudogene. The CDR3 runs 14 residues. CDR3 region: CASSTRTGNAEALF. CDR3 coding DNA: TGTGCCAGCAGCACGAGGACAGGGAACGCTGAAGCTCTCTTT.

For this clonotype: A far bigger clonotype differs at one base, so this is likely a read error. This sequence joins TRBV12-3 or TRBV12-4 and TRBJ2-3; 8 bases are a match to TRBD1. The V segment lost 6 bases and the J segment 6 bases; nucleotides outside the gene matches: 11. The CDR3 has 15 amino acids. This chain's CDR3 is CASREARTGIDTQYF. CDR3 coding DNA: TGTGCCAGCAGGGAAGCCCGGACAGGGATTGATACGCAGTATTTT.

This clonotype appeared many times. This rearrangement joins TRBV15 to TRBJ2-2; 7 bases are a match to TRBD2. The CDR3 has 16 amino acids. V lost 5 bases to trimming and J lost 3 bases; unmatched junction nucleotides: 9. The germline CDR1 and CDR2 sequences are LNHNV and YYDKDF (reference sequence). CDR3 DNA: TGTGCCACCAGCCCCGTTCTGGGGGGGGACACCGGGGAGCTGTTTTTT. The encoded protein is CATSPVLGGDTGELFF.

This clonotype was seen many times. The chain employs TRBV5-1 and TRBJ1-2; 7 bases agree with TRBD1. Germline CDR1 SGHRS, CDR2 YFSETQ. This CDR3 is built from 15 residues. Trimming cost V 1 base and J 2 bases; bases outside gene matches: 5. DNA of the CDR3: TGCGCCAGCAGCTTGCTCACAGGGGCGAACTATGGCTACACCTTC. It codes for CASSLLTGANYGYTF.

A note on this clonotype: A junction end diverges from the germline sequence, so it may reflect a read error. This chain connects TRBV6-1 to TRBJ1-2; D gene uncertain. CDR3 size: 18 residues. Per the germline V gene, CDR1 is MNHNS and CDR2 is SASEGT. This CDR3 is CASCDILPGYAANNGYTF. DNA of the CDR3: TGTGCCAGCTGTGATATCCTGCCGGGCTACGCAGCTAACAATGGCTACACCTTC.

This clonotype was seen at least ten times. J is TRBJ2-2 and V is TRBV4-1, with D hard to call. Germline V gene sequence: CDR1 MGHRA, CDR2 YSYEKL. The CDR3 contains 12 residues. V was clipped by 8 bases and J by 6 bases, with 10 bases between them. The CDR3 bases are TGCGCCAGCGGAAGATCGGCCGGGGAGCTGTTTTTT. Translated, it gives CASGRSAGELFF.

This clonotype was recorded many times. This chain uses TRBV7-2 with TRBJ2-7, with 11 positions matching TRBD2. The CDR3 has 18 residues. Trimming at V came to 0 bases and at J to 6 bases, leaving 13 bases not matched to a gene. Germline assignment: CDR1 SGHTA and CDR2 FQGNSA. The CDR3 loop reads CASSLALVAGGHLSEQYF. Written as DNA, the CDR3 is TGTGCCAGCAGCTTAGCGCTGGTAGCGGGGGGGCATCTCTCCGAGCAGTACTTC. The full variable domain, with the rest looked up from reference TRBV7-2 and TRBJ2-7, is GAGVSQSPSNKVTEKGKDVELRCDPISGHTALYWYRQSLGQGLEFLIYFQGNSAPDKSGLPSDRFSAERTGGSVSTLTIQRTQQEDSAVYLCASSLALVAGGHLSEQYFGPGTRLTVT.

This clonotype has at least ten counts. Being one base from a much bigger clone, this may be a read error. The CDR3: CASSSLVIAGPWGRFF. Written as DNA, the CDR3 is TGTGCCAGCAGCTCCCTGGTTATAGCGGGGCCTTGGGGGCGGTTCTTC. The chain joins TRBV5-5 to TRBJ2-1, with 8 bases fitting TRBD2. The CDR3 consists of 16 residues. The germline V gene has CDR1 SGHKS and CDR2 YYEKEE (reference sequence). J gave up 15 bases and V 3 bases, and 20 bases lay outside the gene matches.

CDR3: CASSEDRVANVLTF. The CDR3 bases are TGTGCCAGCAGTGAGGACAGGGTTGCCAACGTCCTGACTTTC. This chain links TRBV2 with TRBJ2-6, with 8 bases identical to TRBD1. The CDR3 covers 14 residues. V shed 3 bases and J 7 bases; nucleotides not matched to a gene: 2. Germline loops: CDR1 SNHLY, CDR2 FYNNEI.

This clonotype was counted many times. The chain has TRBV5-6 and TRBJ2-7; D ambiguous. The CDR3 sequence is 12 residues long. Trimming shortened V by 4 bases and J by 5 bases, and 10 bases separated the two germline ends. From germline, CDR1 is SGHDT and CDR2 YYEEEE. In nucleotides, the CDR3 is TGTGCCAGCAGCCTTCTGGACGACGAGCAGTACTTC. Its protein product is CASSLLDDEQYF.

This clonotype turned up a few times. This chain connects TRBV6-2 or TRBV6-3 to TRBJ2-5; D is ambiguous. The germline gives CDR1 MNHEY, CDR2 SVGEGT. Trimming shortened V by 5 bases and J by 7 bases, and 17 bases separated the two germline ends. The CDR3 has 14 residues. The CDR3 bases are TGTGCCAGCAGTCGAACCCTCGGACCGGCGACCCAGTACTTC. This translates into CASSRTLGPATQYF.

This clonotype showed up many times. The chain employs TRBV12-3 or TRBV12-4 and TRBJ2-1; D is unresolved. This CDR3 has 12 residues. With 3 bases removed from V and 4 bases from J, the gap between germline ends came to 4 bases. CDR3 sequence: CASSLGYNEQFF. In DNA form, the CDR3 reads TGTGCCAGCAGTTTGGGTTACAATGAGCAGTTCTTC.

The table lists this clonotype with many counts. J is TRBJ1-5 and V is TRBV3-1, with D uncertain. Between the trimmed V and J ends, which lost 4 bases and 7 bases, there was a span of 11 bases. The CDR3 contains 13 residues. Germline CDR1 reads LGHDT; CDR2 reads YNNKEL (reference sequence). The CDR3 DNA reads TGTGCCAGCAGCCGCTCCGAGCAACAGCCCCAGCATTTT. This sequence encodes CASSRSEQQPQHF.

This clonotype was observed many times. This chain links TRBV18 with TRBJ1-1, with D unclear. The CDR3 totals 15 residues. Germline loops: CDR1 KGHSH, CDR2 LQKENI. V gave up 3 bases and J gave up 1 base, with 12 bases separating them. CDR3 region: CASSPPSVANTEAFF. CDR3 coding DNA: TGTGCCAGCTCACCTCCGAGCGTGGCGAACACTGAAGCTTTCTTT.